One and the same sample provided the 5 T cell receptor beta chains below, sequenced in a study of T cell changes during pregnancy in multiple sclerosis. TCRdb's table, derived via immunoSEQ multiplex PCR, lists solely in-frame clones and lacks some. The data contain approximately 50,000 clones, 80% to 95% of them singletons. This specimen was CD4+ T cells from peripheral blood mononuclear cells, taken after pregnancy. These receptors came from a female donor with multiple sclerosis, enrolled in a pregnancy study.

This clone occurred a few times. The chain couples TRBV21-1 to TRBJ1-3. TRBV21-1 corresponds to a pseudogene. The CDR3 is made up of 19 amino acids. The CDR3, as DNA: TGTGCCAGCAGCAAAGAGGGTTTAGAGGGCCAAGGCTGTGGAAACACCATATATTTT. Its protein product is CASSKEGLEGQGCGNTIYF.

The J gene is TRBJ1-4, the V gene TRBV19; 9 nucleotides agree with TRBD1. Germline V lookup: CDR1 LNHDA, CDR2 SQIVND (reference sequence). The J segment lost 7 bases and the V segment lost 5 bases, leaving 2 bases of the junction unmatched. This CDR3 region has 13 residues. DNA for the CDR3: TGTGCCAGTAGTGGACAGGGGTTTGAAAAACTGTTTTTT. Its translation is CASSGQGFEKLFF. The full variable domain, completed using reference TRBV19 and TRBJ1-4, is DGGITQSPKYLFRKEGQNVTLSCEQNLNHDAMYWYRQDPGQGLRLIYYSQIVNDFQKGDIAEGYSVSREKKESFPLTVTSAQKNPTAFYLCASSGQGFEKLFFGSGTQLSVL.

This clone was counted only a few times. The chain employs TRBV5-4 and TRBJ2-2; 9 nucleotides align to TRBD2. This CDR3 has 16 residues. Germline trimming cut 4 bases from V and 8 bases from J; bases unmatched to any gene: 12. Germline V gene lookup returns CDR1 SGHNT and CDR2 YYREEE (reference sequence). This chain's CDR3 is CASSPGGSGRMGELFF. CDR3 nucleotides: TGTGCCAGCAGCCCGGGGGGTAGCGGGAGAATGGGGGAGCTGTTTTTT.

The chain combines TRBV5-1 with TRBJ2-1; tentatively, D is TRBD2 (6 bases). The germline V gene has CDR1 SGHRS and CDR2 YFSETQ. The germline V and J ends were trimmed by 0 bases and 12 bases, with 13 bases remaining between them. The CDR3 runs 13 residues. The CDR3 DNA reads as TGCGCCAGCAGCTTGGGGAGTCCCGGGGGGCAGTTCTTC. Residues: CASSLGSPGGQFF.

The chain joins TRBV5-1 to TRBJ2-7; 9 bases fit TRBD2. CDR1 is SGHRS and CDR2 is YFSETQ in the germline V gene. The CDR3 extends over 15 amino acids. V lost 4 bases, J lost 2 bases, and 7 bases stayed unmatched. The CDR3 reads CASSQREASAYEQYF. The CDR3 bases are TGCGCCAGCAGCCAGCGGGAGGCCTCCGCCTACGAGCAGTACTTC.